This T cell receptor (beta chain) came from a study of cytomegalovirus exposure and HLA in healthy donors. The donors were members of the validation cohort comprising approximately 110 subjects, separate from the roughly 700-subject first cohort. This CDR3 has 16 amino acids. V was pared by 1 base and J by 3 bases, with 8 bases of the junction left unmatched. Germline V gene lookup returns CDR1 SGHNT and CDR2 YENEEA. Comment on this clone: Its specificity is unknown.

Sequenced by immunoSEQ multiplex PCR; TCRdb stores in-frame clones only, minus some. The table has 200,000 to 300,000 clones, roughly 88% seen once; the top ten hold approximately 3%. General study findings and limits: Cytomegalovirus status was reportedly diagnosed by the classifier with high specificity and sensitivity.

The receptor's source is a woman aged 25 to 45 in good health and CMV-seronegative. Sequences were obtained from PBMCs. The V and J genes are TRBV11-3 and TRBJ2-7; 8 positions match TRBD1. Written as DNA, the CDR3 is TGTGCCAGCAGCTTAGCTGTTGGGACAGGAGACTACGAGCAGTACTTC. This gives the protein CASSLAVGTGDYEQYF.